A single TCR beta chain is shown here with its context. What antigen it recognizes has not been identified. No clone much larger than this one lies a single base away; base qualities are absent. Deletion took 4 bases off V and 2 bases off J, with a span of 9 bases between the germline ends. According to the germline V gene (reference sequence), CDR1 reads SGHKS and CDR2 reads YYEKEE. The CDR3 runs 13 amino acids, cysteine and phenylalanine included. Only CDR3 DNA is held: 39 bases, read in frame from base 1. The CDR3 regions of human TCRbeta chains were analyzed by immunosequencing. On the study's bioinformatics: Repertoire TCRs were matched against a reference library of SARS-CoV-2-specific TCRs generated with the MIRA antigen-specificity platform. Breadth was defined as the fraction of unique TCRs that were SARS-CoV-2-associated, and depth was defined as the fraction of total T cells that were SARS-CoV-2-associated. Using the MIRA data, each spike-specific TCR was assigned both to the spike region to which the TCR was reactive and to a CD4 or CD8 class. Log10-transformed breadth and depth values were compared by one-way ANOVA with Sidak's multiple comparisons tests. Entries here come from immuneACCESS through TCRdb and include only in-frame sequences with V and J called. Some clones fail to appear in such tables; in the studies checked, an unresolved V gene covers under half of the shortfall, and the cause of the remainder is unknown. V, J and clone size were drawn from that table, and D and trimming were deduced from the DNA. Here the sample has 150,000 to 200,000 clones; 70% to 90% occur a single time. In total, the top ten clones hold around 1.1% of the sample.

The sample comes from a study of T cell responses to AZD1222 COVID-19 vaccine (dated by TCRdb to 2020 to 2022). In the study overall: A total of 230 to 250 trial participants underwent TCR sequencing, of whom about 210 had received two doses of AZD1222 and about 25 had received two doses of the MenACWY control vaccine. Trial participants were enrolled by age into subgroups of 18-55, 56-69 and 70-plus years, and approximately 150, 30 and 60 TCR-sequenced participants, respectively, were included in these subgroups. Here is what the overall study found, with its caveats: A significant rise in spike-specific TCR breadth and depth was observed after two AZD1222 doses relative to day 0 and relative to MenACWY recipients. Most participants were white British and females outnumbered males, and the authors suggested that clonal diversity may have been underestimated. Because no day 14 peak-response samples were available, the repertoires could be characterized only after the peak T cell response. The 56-69-year group was small, and its depth increase did not reach significance, likely because of low power. The vaccine-associated CD4 TCRs covered the entire spike protein, and the dominant responses fell in regions 160-218 and 743-854. Conclusions about previously exposed vaccinees are limited because only 6 or 7 AZD1222 recipients were SARS-CoV-2 seropositive at baseline. Nearly half of unique spike-specific TCRs reportedly recognized epitopes outside regions mutated in the B.1.351 and B.1.1.7 variants.

The time point label corresponds to: about 28 days (+/-7) after the second vaccine dose. AZD1222 recipients given second doses at about 4 weeks or at about 12 weeks were pooled, since spike-specific TCR depth and breadth were not found to differ between the two schedules. Vaccinee samples came from UK trials COV001 and COV002, including a single-blind randomized controlled phase 2/3 trial of AZD1222 (ChAdOx1 nCoV-19) in healthy adults. For TCRbeta chain sequencing, PBMC samples from trial participants were taken at day 0 and at day 28 after the second dose. The sequence was obtained from an adult who received the AZD1222 COVID-19 vaccine. Sequenced material: peripheral blood, taken 28 days after the second AZD1222 dose. The sequence joins TRBV5-5 to TRBJ1-2, and TRBD1 may be the D gene, going by 6 matching bases. The sequenced DNA: TGTGCCAGCAGCCAAGGACAGAACTATGGCTACACCTTC. The translation is CASSQGQNYGYTF. This CDR3, with the reference TRBV5-5 and TRBJ1-2 proteins standing in past its ends, gives the full variable domain DAGVTQSPTHLIKTRGQQVTLRCSPISGHKSVSWYQQVLGQGPQFIFQYYEKEERGRGNFPDRFSARQFPNYSSELNVNALLLGDSALYLCASSQGQNYGYTFGSGTRLTVV.